What follows is one T cell receptor (beta chain) and its context. Antigen unknown. Germline loops: CDR1 MNHNY, CDR2 SVGAGI (reference sequence). The ends were cut back, 3 bases at V and 7 bases at J, with 9 bases in the middle. This CDR3 is built from 12 residues. These data come from a study of T cell repertoires in cytomegalovirus infection. Across the whole study: From public TCR beta signatures came an indication of both CMV infection and matching HLA type.

Study results and limitations: CMV-specific TCR beta clonotypes restricted by HLA-C dominated the ex vivo response. The study identified carriers of CMV plus the relevant HLA from cumulative public TCR beta family frequency.

TCRdb redid the calling of the reads with MiXCR, one entry per CDR3 protein. Here the sample spans approximately 400,000 distinct CDR3 sequences, about a third being singletons. The sequence was obtained from a human donor in good health (CMV status not recorded). Some clones in this sample may be carry-over from other donors' samples. Sequencing was performed on PBMCs. The V and J genes are TRBV6-6 and TRBJ1-1; D is uncertain. The CDR3 reads CASSYSAVEAFF. CDR3 nucleotides: TGTGCCAGCAGTTATTCGGCGGTTGAAGCTTTCTTT.